The source of this T cell receptor (beta chain) is a study of T cells in Graves' hyperthyroidism and ophthalmopathy. Amplified TCR beta CDR3 regions came from RNA transcripts. With the HTBI primer set, the TCR CDR3 went through a first round of RT-PCR. TCRdb itself ran the multiplex PCR reads through MiXCR, one entry per CDR3 protein. The table includes about 600,000 distinct CDR3 sequences, 16% detected once. Thyroid ultrasound and orbital computed tomography, with clinical symptoms and serum thyroxine and TRAb, informed diagnoses. In this sample, this clonotype turned up many times. Its matching antigen is unknown. In germline, CDR1 is SNHLY, CDR2 FYNNEI. This CDR3 spans 13 amino acids. V lost 5 bases, J lost 2 bases, and 8 bases lay in between. Whole-study results and caveats: Expanded thyroid clonotypes (above 0.001) were mostly also found in blood.

V gene TRBV2 combines with J gene TRBJ2-3; no clear D gene. The TCR was taken from a woman aged 40 to 50 with Graves' ophthalmopathy. The specimen was blood. The CDR3 bases are TGTGCCAGCAGTCGAGAAAACACAGATACGCAGTATTTT. Translation gives CASSRENTDTQYF.